This T cell receptor (beta chain) was observed in a study of blood T cell repertoires in COVID-19. In the authors' workflow: How many nucleated cells were present was estimated from reference gene primer amplification. Produced via immunoSEQ multiplex PCR; TCRdb's table is partial and in-frame only. That table furnishes V, J and clone size, whereas the DNA furnished D and trimming. The table has 120,000 to 150,000 clones, roughly 90% seen once. Trimming cost V 4 bases and J 1 base; bases outside gene matches: 10. CDR3 size: 17 residues. Germline values: CDR1 WNHNN, CDR2 SYGVQD (reference sequence). This chain links TRBV10-1 with TRBJ2-3; TRBD2 agrees at 8 bases. The sample was peripheral blood. This TCR was sampled from a human donor in a cohort sampled during active COVID-19. CDR3 residues: CASSASTTSERTDTQYF. CDR3 nucleotide sequence: TGCGCCAGCAGTGCTTCAACGACTAGCGAGCGCACAGATACGCAGTATTTT.